This T cell receptor beta chain was identified in a study of blood T cell repertoires in COVID-19. Germline CDR1 SGDLS, CDR2 YYNGEE. The CDR3 runs to 19 residues. Losses at the gene ends were 3 bases for V and 2 bases for J; bases not matched to a gene: 11. Sequencing used immunoSEQ multiplex PCR; TCRdb keeps in-frame clones, though not all of them. The repertoire holds around 200,000 clones, with 86% as singletons. This sequence was found in a man aged 35-49 years with acute COVID-19. This chain connects TRBV9 to TRBJ2-6; 10 bases match TRBD1. Sequencing used PBMCs or T cells enriched from blood (not recorded which). CDR3 sequence: CASSASGTGDSAGANVLTF. The CDR3 DNA is TGTGCCAGCAGCGCCTCCGGGACAGGGGATTCAGCTGGGGCCAACGTCCTGACTTTC.